Listed here are 20 T cell receptor beta chains from one sample, sequenced in a study of beta chain features in type 1 diabetes. General study findings and limits: The study found moderately but significantly shorter TCRB CDR3s in all four CD4+ subsets of Type 1 diabetes patients.

Reverse transcribing all isolated RNA meant expressed TCRB transcripts were sequenced. Data came from immunoSEQ multiplex PCR; TCRdb stores just in-frame clones and leaves some out. Of about 700,000 clones listed, 13% are singletons. The antigens of these receptors remain unknown. Material: naive CD4+ T cells from blood. The receptors derive from a man aged 18 to 35 with type 1 diabetes.

J is TRBJ2-2 and V is TRBV7-9; 8 bases align to TRBD2. Germline trimming cut 4 bases from V and 1 base from J; bases unmatched to any gene: 11. Germline assignment: CDR1 SEHNR and CDR2 FQNEAQ (reference sequence). This CDR3 has 18 residues. CDR3 amino acids: CASSSSPRGTRNTGELFF. The CDR3 bases are TGTGCCAGCAGCTCCTCCCCAAGGGGGACTAGGAACACCGGGGAGCTGTTTTTT.

There are a few counts of this clone. The rearrangement links TRBV6-1 to TRBJ2-5; 8 nucleotides agree with TRBD1. Losses at the gene ends were 5 bases for V and 3 bases for J; bases not matched to a gene: 5. The CDR3 runs to 14 residues. Germline lookup yields CDR1 MNHNS and CDR2 SASEGT. The CDR3 DNA reads TGTGCCAGCAGTACCTCAGGGGGCGAAGAGACCCAGTACTTC. This sequence encodes CASSTSGGEETQYF.

This clone appeared a few times. The chain combines TRBV5-1 with TRBJ2-3, with 7 bases matching TRBD2. The CDR3 spans 15 residues. Germline CDR1 is SGHRS and CDR2 is YFSETQ. The ends lost 2 bases at V and 2 bases at J; junction bases unmatched: 5. CDR3 loop: CASSFNSGDTDTQYF. DNA for the CDR3: TGCGCCAGCAGCTTCAACAGCGGGGACACAGATACGCAGTATTTT.

The V gene is TRBV6-5, the J gene TRBJ1-1; D not certain. V lost 5 bases to trimming and J lost 0 bases, with 7 bases between them. Germline CDR1 MNHEY, CDR2 SVGAGI. The CDR3 sequence is 13 residues long. This CDR3 is CASSERMNTEAFF. For the CDR3, the DNA is TGTGCCAGCAGTGAGAGGATGAACACTGAAGCTTTCTTT.

This clone has more than one count but fewer than ten. This sequence joins TRBV9 and TRBJ2-7; TRBD1 aligns across 9 bases. The V and J ends lost 3 bases and 6 bases, in that order; junction bases with no gene match: 16. From germline, CDR1 is SGDLS and CDR2 YYNGEE. This CDR3 is built from 17 residues. The CDR3 DNA sequence: TGTGCCAGCAGCGGGCACCTTTCCGGGACAGGGAGGTCCGAGCAGTACTTC. Its protein product is CASSGHLSGTGRSEQYF.

This chain connects TRBV10-3 to TRBJ1-6, with a weak D call TRBD1 (5 bases). Deletions cut 4 bases from V and 9 bases from J, with 10 bases between. The CDR3 length is 13 residues. Germline-derived CDR1 and CDR2 are ENHRY and SYGVKD. The CDR3 reads CAISGGEGSPLHF. CDR3 bases: TGTGCCATCAGTGGGGGGGAGGGTTCACCCCTCCACTTT.

This clone was observed a few times. The chain combines TRBV6-5 with TRBJ1-4; 9 bases are a match to TRBD1. There are 15 residues in the CDR3. The germline V gene encodes CDR1 MNHEY and CDR2 SVGAGI. The J segment lost 6 bases and the V segment lost 0 bases, leaving 2 bases of the junction unmatched. Written as DNA, the CDR3 is TGTGCCAGCAGTTACTCCGGGACAGGGTATGAAAAACTGTTTTTT. It codes for CASSYSGTGYEKLFF.

This clone showed up just a few times. This chain connects TRBV14 to TRBJ1-2; D gene uncertain. The V gene lost 3 bases and the J gene lost 4 bases, with 9 bases spanning the gap. Germline CDR1 and CDR2: SGHDN and FVKESK. The CDR3 is 13 residues long. The CDR3 region is CASSQGGGYGYTF. DNA for the CDR3: TGTGCCAGCAGCCAGGGCGGAGGCTATGGCTACACCTTC.

The V and J genes are TRBV6-1 and TRBJ2-7, with D tentatively TRBD1 (5 bases). The CDR3 is 16 amino acids. The germline V gene encodes CDR1 MNHNS and CDR2 SASEGT. The germline V and J ends were trimmed by 0 bases and 2 bases, with 14 bases remaining between them. The CDR3 protein is CASSEARRTPTYEQYF. In DNA form, the CDR3 reads TGTGCCAGCAGTGAAGCGCGCCGGACACCCACCTACGAGCAGTACTTC.

The chain couples TRBV5-4 to TRBJ1-6; 9 positions agree with TRBD1. This CDR3 contains 16 residues. Germline V gene lookup returns CDR1 SGHNT and CDR2 YYREEE (reference sequence). The J segment lost 7 bases and the V segment lost 2 bases, leaving 7 bases of the junction unmatched. The CDR3 is CASSLAWTGVNSPLHF. CDR3 DNA sequence: TGTGCCAGCAGCTTAGCCTGGACAGGGGTCAATTCACCCCTCCACTTT.

This clone was detected only a few times. V gene TRBV10-3 combines with J gene TRBJ2-7; TRBD2 agrees at 10 bases. The CDR3 runs to 16 residues. V was pared by 0 bases and J by 2 bases, with 4 bases of the junction left unmatched. The germline CDR1 and CDR2 sequences are ENHRY and SYGVKD. The CDR3 region has the DNA TGTGCCATCAGTGAGTCTCCTAGCGGGGGTCCCTACGAGCAGTACTTC. This sequence encodes CAISESPSGGPYEQYF.

This clone has more than one count but fewer than ten. The genes are TRBV19 and TRBJ1-6; 7 nucleotides agree with TRBD1. V gave up 8 bases and J gave up 5 bases; unmatched junction bases: 3. Germline lookup yields CDR1 LNHDA and CDR2 SQIVND (reference sequence). CDR3 length: 13 amino acids. CDR3 sequence: CASQGVNNSPLHF. The CDR3 DNA sequence: TGTGCCAGTCAGGGGGTTAATAATTCACCCCTCCACTTT.

The sample holds a few counts of this clone. V gene TRBV9 combines with J gene TRBJ2-1; D gene uncertain. Germline CDR1 and CDR2: SGDLS and YYNGEE. The CDR3 length is 14 residues. Trimming stripped 4 bases from V and 7 bases from J, with 15 bases between. CDR3 coding DNA: TGTGCCAGCAGCCAACAGACGTACCCTAATGAGCAGTTCTTC. Translation gives CASSQQTYPNEQFF.

This chain connects TRBV7-3 to TRBJ2-3, with 12 bases that match TRBD2. V shed 0 bases and J 7 bases; nucleotides not matched to a gene: 2. The germline gives CDR1 SGHTA, CDR2 FQGTGA. The CDR3 runs to 15 residues. CDR3 loop: CASSLTTSGGNTQYF. The CDR3, as DNA: TGTGCCAGCAGCTTAACGACTAGCGGGGGTAATACGCAGTATTTT.

The chain has TRBV6-4 and TRBJ1-1, with D hard to call. The CDR3 sequence is 15 residues long. Between the trimmed V and J ends, which lost 6 bases and 1 base, there was a span of 15 bases. CDR1 and CDR2 from the germline V gene are MRHNA and SNTAGT. This chain's CDR3 is CASSTSEKTNTEAFF. In DNA form, the CDR3 reads TGTGCCAGCAGCACCAGCGAGAAAACGAACACTGAAGCTTTCTTT.

The chain is built from TRBV4-2 and TRBJ1-2; D not resolved. The V end lost 4 bases, the J end lost 8 bases, and 14 bases lay between the germline ends. The length of the CDR3 is 13 residues. The V gene's germline CDR1 is LGHNA and CDR2 YNFKEQ. CDR3 residues: CASSLPEASGYTF. CDR3 nucleotides: TGTGCCAGCAGCCTACCCGAGGCGTCGGGCTACACCTTC.

The rearrangement joins TRBV7-8 to TRBJ2-6; D unresolved. Trimming took 2 bases from V and 0 from J, leaving 5 bases between them. CDR1 is SGHVS and CDR2 is FQNEAQ in the germline V gene. There are 15 residues in the CDR3. CDR3 amino acids: CASSLRDSGANVLTF. The CDR3, as DNA: TGTGCCAGCAGCTTACGCGACTCTGGGGCCAACGTCCTGACTTTC. The variable domain in full, with the rest retrieved from reference TRBV7-8 and TRBJ2-6, is GAGVSQSPRYKVAKRGQDVALRCDPISGHVSLFWYQQALGQGPEFLTYFQNEAQLDKSGLPSDRFFAERPEGSVSTLKIQRTQQEDSAVYLCASSLRDSGANVLTFGAGSRLTVL.

The chain carries TRBV29-1 and TRBJ1-3; D is uncertain. CDR1 SQVTM and CDR2 ANQGSEA come from the germline V gene. Trimming pared 5 bases from V and 0 bases from J, leaving 5 bases between. The CDR3 sequence is 12 residues long. The CDR3 region is CSVRLSGNTIYF. Here the CDR3 DNA reads TGCAGCGTTCGTCTCTCTGGAAACACCATATATTTT.

The chain carries TRBV27 and TRBJ2-7, with D maybe TRBD2 (5 bases). The CDR3 loop spans 13 amino acids. Trimming stripped 7 bases from V and 5 bases from J, with 15 bases between. Germline CDR1 and CDR2: MNHEY and SMNVEV (reference sequence). As DNA, the CDR3 is TGTGCCAGCAACTCGAGAGGGAGTGACGAGCAGTACTTC. Translation gives CASNSRGSDEQYF.

CDR3 loop: CASSYGTSGANEQFF. CDR3 nucleotide sequence: TGCGCCAGCAGCTACGGGACTAGCGGGGCAAATGAGCAGTTCTTC. The J gene is TRBJ2-1, the V gene TRBV5-1; 13 nucleotides align to TRBD2. Germline V gives CDR1 SGHRS, CDR2 YFSETQ. V lost 3 bases, J lost 7 bases, and 4 bases stayed unmatched. This CDR3 has 15 residues.